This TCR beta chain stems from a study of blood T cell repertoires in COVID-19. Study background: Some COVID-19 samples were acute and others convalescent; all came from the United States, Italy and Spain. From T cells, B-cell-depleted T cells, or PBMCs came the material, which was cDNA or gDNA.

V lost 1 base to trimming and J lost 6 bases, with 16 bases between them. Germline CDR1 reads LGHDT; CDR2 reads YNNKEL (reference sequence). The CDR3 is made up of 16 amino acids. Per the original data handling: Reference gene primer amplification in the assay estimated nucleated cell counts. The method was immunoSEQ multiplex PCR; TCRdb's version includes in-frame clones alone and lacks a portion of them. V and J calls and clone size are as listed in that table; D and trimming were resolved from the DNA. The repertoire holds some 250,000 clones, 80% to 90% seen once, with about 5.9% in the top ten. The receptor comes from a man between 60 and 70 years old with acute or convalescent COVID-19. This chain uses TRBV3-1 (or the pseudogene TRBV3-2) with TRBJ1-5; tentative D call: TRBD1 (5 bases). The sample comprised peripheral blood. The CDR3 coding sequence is TGTGCCAGCAGCCAAGGGTACAGCAGGACAACTCAGCCCCAGCATTTT. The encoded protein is CASSQGYSRTTQPQHF.